These T cell receptor beta chains were read from a single sample in a study of human T cells and chemical hapten exposure. MiXCR, run by TCRdb on the RACE reads, gives a single entry per CDR3 protein. The sample holds under 300,000 distinct CDR3 sequences, roughly 7.4% seen once. The sequenced sample was whole blood, obtained in connection with sensitization to the hapten diphenylcyclopropenone (DPC). The source of these receptors is a man between 18 and 29 years old with alopecia areata. Some clones in this sample may be carry-over from other donors' samples. Both conserved end residues are part of each CDR3. The order of the fields is J gene, V gene, CDR3 protein.

TRBJ2-1	TRBV6-2/TRBV6-3	CASSYYFHNEQFF
TRBJ2-1	TRBV4-1	CASASGLAGVDEQFF
TRBJ2-5	TRBV9	CASSAPHQGTQYF
TRBJ2-2	TRBV3-1	CASSQVGDQQFF
TRBJ2-7	TRBV7-7	CASSTGDTWTGEQYF
TRBJ1-2	TRBV20-1	CSASGEVEGYTF
TRBJ2-1	TRBV3-1	CASTPDGGLSSYNEQFF
TRBJ2-7	TRBV6-5	CASRRTSGSYEQYF
TRBJ1-2	TRBV12-3/TRBV12-4	CASRDRARGYGYTF
TRBJ2-7	TRBV28	CASSLPGYEQYF
TRBJ1-1	TRBV10-3	CAIKSPENTEAFF
TRBJ2-2	TRBV6-5	CASSNGQGATGELFF
TRBJ2-7	TRBV28	CASSSTPTDYEQYF
TRBJ1-2	TRBV4-2	CASSQVSTGYNYGYTF
TRBJ2-1	TRBV18	CASSLNPSGATYNEQFF
TRBJ2-7	TRBV12-3/TRBV12-4	CASSLERHYEQYF
TRBJ2-7	TRBV9	CASSVAPGGTYEQYF
TRBJ2-7	TRBV10-3	CAIGGGGTGREQYF
TRBJ2-3	TRBV19	CASTQGTDTQYF
TRBJ1-3	TRBV15	CATSGPGGNTIYF
TRBJ1-4	TRBV4-3	CASSQGTRASNEKLFF
TRBJ1-2	TRBV2	CASSADSRYGYTF
TRBJ2-1	TRBV6-6	CASSYALDRDEQFF
TRBJ1-5	TRBV9	CARSVVKKARSSRNQPQHF
TRBJ2-2	TRBV12-3/TRBV12-4	CASSLGQGYTGELFF
TRBJ1-4	TRBV11-2	CASSSTKGGFRTNEKLFF